The 28 T cell receptor beta chains presented below share a single source sample, sequenced in a study of regulatory T cells in long-lasting Graves disease. Time point: newly diagnosed GD, antithyroid drugs for less than 3 months. After RNA was extracted from PBMCs, the TCR library was made from it. Building the TCR beta libraries relied on iRepertoire HTBI primers, and CDR3 regions underwent Arm-PCR. TCRdb ran MiXCR on the multiplex PCR reads and lists one entry per CDR3 protein. The sample holds approximately 230,000 distinct CDR3 sequences, approximately 16% seen once. The sample here was peripheral blood mononuclear cells (PBMCs), taken at new diagnosis, from a patient treated with antithyroid drugs. The receptors derive from a female donor with Graves disease.

This clonotype occurred many times. The chain couples TRBV28 to TRBJ2-7, with TRBD2 identical over 7 bases. The ends lost 5 bases at V and 6 bases at J; junction bases unmatched: 13. Germline CDR1 and CDR2: MDHEN and SYDVKM. This CDR3 has 15 amino acids. The CDR3 DNA sequence: TGTGCCAGCAGTATAAGACTAGCCAAGGGAATCGAGCAGTACTTC. Protein: CASSIRLAKGIEQYF.

This clonotype was recorded many times. The chain is built from TRBV7-9 and TRBJ2-5, with D unclear. The germline CDR1 and CDR2 sequences are SEHNR and FQNEAQ (reference sequence). There are 12 residues in the CDR3. The V end was cut by 0 bases, the J end by 5 bases, with 4 bases between. The CDR3 sequence: CASSLAWETQYF. CDR3 nucleotide sequence: TGTGCCAGCAGCTTAGCGTGGGAGACCCAGTACTTC.

This clonotype was seen many times. The chain joins TRBV24-1 to TRBJ1-5; no reliable D call. The CDR3 contains 14 residues. Germline V gives CDR1 KGHDR, CDR2 SFDVKD. Trimming pared 1 base from V and 1 base from J, leaving 4 bases between. The CDR3 protein is CATSDFHSNQPQHF. The DNA for the CDR3 is TGTGCCACCAGTGATTTCCACAGCAATCAGCCCCAGCATTTT.

This clonotype was recorded many times. J is TRBJ1-2 and V is TRBV19; 9 bases are a match to TRBD1. Trimming took 5 bases from V and 3 from J; bases not matched to a gene: 7. The CDR3 is 15 amino acids. Germline-derived CDR1 and CDR2 are LNHDA and SQIVND (reference sequence). CDR3 protein: CASSGTTGGDYGYTF. In DNA, the CDR3 is TGTGCCAGTAGTGGGACGACAGGGGGGGACTATGGCTACACCTTC.

The sample holds many counts of this clonotype. This chain links TRBV3-1 with TRBJ2-3; TRBD1 matches 10 bases. Germline CDR1 and CDR2: LGHDT and YNNKEL (reference sequence). The CDR3 has 16 residues. V shed 4 bases, J shed 5 bases, and the junction held 9 bases outside the gene matches. The CDR3: CASSRLTGGREDTQYF. CDR3 DNA sequence: TGTGCCAGCAGCCGGTTGACAGGGGGCAGGGAAGATACGCAGTATTTT.

This clonotype has a count of ten or more. The CDR3: CASSFGARSENEQFF. The CDR3 nucleotides read TGTGCCAGCAGCTTCGGTGCTAGGAGTGAAAATGAGCAGTTCTTC. The V call is TRBV7-8, the J call TRBJ2-1; D is unclear. Germline V gene lookup returns CDR1 SGHVS and CDR2 FQNEAQ. Trimming pared 3 bases from V and 7 bases from J, leaving 16 bases between. This CDR3 spans 15 amino acids.

In its sample, this clonotype was seen many times. The chain couples TRBV19 to TRBJ1-2, with D possibly TRBD1 on 6 matching bases. The CDR3 extends over 15 amino acids. CDR1 is LNHDA, CDR2 SQIVND, per germline (reference sequence). V was pared by 2 bases and J by 7 bases, with 17 bases between. CDR3: CASSITGPDPSGYTF. CDR3 nucleotides: TGTGCCAGTAGTATAACAGGGCCTGACCCCAGTGGCTACACCTTC. The whole variable domain, filled in from reference TRBV19 and TRBJ1-2, reads DGGITQSPKYLFRKEGQNVTLSCEQNLNHDAMYWYRQDPGQGLRLIYYSQIVNDFQKGDIAEGYSVSREKKESFPLTVTSAQKNPTAFYLCASSITGPDPSGYTFGSGTRLTVV.

This clonotype was counted at least ten times. The chain carries TRBV24-1 and TRBJ2-1; unclear D gene. V lost 3 bases and J 4 bases, leaving 9 bases between the germline ends. CDR1 is KGHDR, CDR2 SFDVKD, per germline. The CDR3 length is 14 residues. As DNA, the CDR3 is TGTGCCACCAGTGATGGTGCCCCTTACAATGAGCAGTTCTTC. It specifies CATSDGAPYNEQFF.

There are many counts of this clonotype. The CDR3 here is CASSGGRTNTGELFF. DNA of the CDR3: TGTGCCAGCAGCGGGGGTAGAACGAACACCGGGGAGCTGTTTTTT. V and J are TRBV7-2 and TRBJ2-2; either TRBD1 or TRBD2 may supply D (5 bases each). Germline V gives CDR1 SGHTA, CDR2 FQGNSA. This CDR3 is built from 15 residues. Trimming removed 5 bases at V and 0 bases at J, with 10 bases between.

This clonotype has at least ten counts. V and J are TRBV18 and TRBJ1-1; 7 bases are shared with TRBD1. The CDR3 spans 12 residues. The V segment lost 3 bases and the J segment 6 bases; nucleotides outside the gene matches: 1. Germline V lookup: CDR1 KGHSH, CDR2 LQKENI. CDR3 loop: CASSPTGSEAFF. CDR3 nucleotides: TGTGCCAGCTCACCGACAGGGTCTGAAGCTTTCTTT. Variable domain in full (rest from reference TRBV18 and TRBJ1-1): NAGVMQNPRHLVRRRGQEARLRCSPMKGHSHVYWYRQLPEEGLKFMVYLQKENIIDESGMPKERFSAEFPKEGPSILRIQQVVRGDSAAYFCASSPTGSEAFFGQGTRLTVV.

This clonotype was counted many times. CDR3 bases: TGTGCCAGCAGGAACACAGCGGGAGCTCTCTACGAGCAGTACTTC. The encoded protein is CASRNTAGALYEQYF. J is TRBJ2-7 and V is TRBV3-1, with 8 bases identical to TRBD2. This CDR3 has 15 residues. V shed 6 bases, J shed 3 bases, and the junction held 10 bases outside the gene matches. Germline V gives CDR1 LGHDT, CDR2 YNNKEL (reference sequence).

In regard to this clonotype: This is likely an artifact of a read error, given a far larger clone one base away. The chain carries TRBV10-1 and TRBJ2-1, with TRBD2 matching 11 bases. The CDR3 consists of 16 residues. Germline CDR1 WNHNN, CDR2 SYGVQD (reference sequence). Trimming at V came to 0 bases and at J to 10 bases, leaving 8 bases not matched to a gene. In DNA form, the CDR3 reads TGCGCCAGCAGTGAGTCAGGACTAGCGGGTACCTACGAGCAGTTCTTC. Translating it yields CASSESGLAGTYEQFF.

The sample holds many counts of this clonotype. V is TRBV2 and J is TRBJ1-1; no firm D call. The CDR3 covers 12 residues. V lost 7 bases and J 4 bases, leaving 10 bases between the germline ends. Germline V gene lookup returns CDR1 SNHLY and CDR2 FYNNEI. The CDR3 reads CASIFRGTEAFF. In DNA, the CDR3 is TGTGCCAGCATTTTTCGAGGCACTGAAGCTTTCTTT.

This clonotype was picked up a small number of times. Since a much larger clone is just one base distant, this may be a read error. The rearrangement joins TRBV7-2 to TRBJ2-2, with 9 bases that match TRBD2. The ends lost 1 base at V and 8 bases at J; junction bases unmatched: 8. Germline V CDR1 and CDR2: SGHTA, FQGNSA. The CDR3 has 16 residues. CDR3 sequence (DNA): TGTGCCAGCAGCTTAGGGACGGCGGGAGGGCCAGGGGAGCTGTTTTTT. As protein: CASSLGTAGGPGELFF.

Ten or more counts support this clonotype. The J gene is TRBJ1-1, the V gene TRBV12-3 or TRBV12-4, with 7 bases lining up with TRBD1. V shed 2 bases and J 5 bases; nucleotides not matched to a gene: 5. CDR3 length equals 14 residues. Written as DNA, the CDR3 is TGTGCCAGCAGTTTAAGGGGGCTGGATACTGAAGCTTTCTTT. Translating gives CASSLRGLDTEAFF.

The table lists this clonotype with many counts. This chain joins TRBV28 and TRBJ2-7; TRBD2 agrees at 7 bases. This CDR3 region has 16 residues. CDR1 and CDR2 (germline): MDHEN, SYDVKM. The ends lost 4 bases at V and 3 bases at J; junction bases unmatched: 12. The CDR3 DNA is TGTGCCAGCAGTTCCCACGGCGGGAGTAGGAGCTACGAGCAGTACTTC. This gives the protein CASSSHGGSRSYEQYF.

Remarks on this clonotype: Given a much more abundant clone one base away, this may be a read error. Likely a read error: the CDR3 ends without its conserved phenylalanine or tryptophan. Because the CDR3's place on the DNA is in doubt, the DNA is left out and the CDR3 is given as listed by TCRdb. The gene calls are TRBV3-1 and TRBJ2-3; the D call in the table, TRBD1, was not verified against the DNA. 11 amino acids form the CDR3, both terminal residues included. CDR1 and CDR2 (germline): LGHDT, YNNKEL (reference sequence). This CDR3 reads CASTFVPGKYL.

This clonotype was counted many times. V is TRBV11-2 and J is TRBJ1-5, with 7 bases fitting TRBD1. The CDR3 spans 15 residues. CDR1 is SGHAT and CDR2 is FQNNGV in the germline V gene. Unmatched junction bases numbered 2, after V lost 3 bases and J lost 0 bases. Here the CDR3 DNA reads TGTGCCAGCAGCTTGGGACAGCATAGCAATCAGCCCCAGCATTTT. The encoded protein is CASSLGQHSNQPQHF.

The sample holds one count of this clonotype. The chain is built from TRBV10-3 and TRBJ1-1, with 7 bases matching TRBD1. The CDR3 is 14 amino acids. V shed 10 bases, J shed 0 bases, and the junction held 8 bases outside the gene matches. In germline, CDR1 is ENHRY, CDR2 SYGVKD. This CDR3 reads CASKTGQLNTEAFF. The CDR3 DNA follows: TGTGCCAGCAAAACGGGACAGCTGAACACTGAAGCTTTCTTT.

The sample holds many counts of this clonotype. The rearrangement links TRBV30 to TRBJ1-2; 10 bases map to TRBD1. This CDR3 has 16 residues. V was pared by 3 bases and J by 1 base, with 8 bases of the junction left unmatched. Germline V gives CDR1 GTSNPN, CDR2 SVGIG (reference sequence). The CDR3 is CAWRDSGTGVNYGYTF. DNA for the CDR3: TGTGCCTGGAGGGATTCTGGGACAGGGGTTAACTATGGCTACACCTTC.

This chain connects TRBV29-1 to TRBJ1-2; 7 bases agree with TRBD1. This CDR3 comprises 15 residues. V shed 2 bases and J 4 bases; nucleotides not matched to a gene: 10. Germline V gene sequence: CDR1 SQVTM, CDR2 ANQGSEA. DNA for the CDR3: TGCAGCGTTGAAAGTTGGAACAGGGGTGTCTATGGCTACACCTTC. Translated: CSVESWNRGVYGYTF.

V and J are TRBV30 and TRBJ2-1; D uncertain. Germline CDR1 and CDR2: GTSNPN and SVGIG (reference sequence). Trimming cost V 0 bases and J 10 bases, with 7 bases left between them. The CDR3 runs to 11 residues. The CDR3 DNA follows: TGTGCCTGGAGTGTTTCGGACGAGCAGTTCTTC. Its translation: CAWSVSDEQFF.

This clonotype was seen ten or more times. The rearrangement links TRBV6-2 or TRBV6-3 to TRBJ2-2; 9 bases fit TRBD2. The V gene's germline CDR1 is MNHEY and CDR2 SVGEGT. Trimming cost V 6 bases and J 4 bases; bases outside gene matches: 9. The CDR3 has 16 amino acids. CDR3 in DNA: TGTGCCAGCAGAGGGTCTAGCGGGACGGGCACCGGGGAGCTGTTTTTT. This sequence encodes CASRGSSGTGTGELFF.

This clonotype came up many times. This chain connects TRBV6-1 to TRBJ1-2; D might be TRBD1 (6 bases). Germline V gene sequence: CDR1 MNHNS, CDR2 SASEGT. The CDR3 has 14 amino acids. V was shortened by 2 bases and J by 5 bases, with 12 bases between the two germline ends. This chain's CDR3 is CASSERGGKYGYTF. As DNA, the CDR3 is TGTGCCAGCAGTGAAAGGGGGGGGAAGTATGGCTACACCTTC.

This clonotype has ten or more counts. This chain uses TRBV7-9 with TRBJ2-3, with D possibly being TRBD1 (7 bases). Gene TRBJ2-7 matches the end of the DNA better, so the J call may be wrong. The CDR3 is 14 amino acids. In germline, CDR1 is SEHNR, CDR2 FQNEAQ (reference sequence). The CDR3 spells CASSSRQGGSEQYF. The CDR3 DNA reads as TGTGCCAGCAGCTCTCGACAGGGAGGCTCCGAGCAGTACTTC.

The chain recombines TRBV6-8 with TRBJ1-5; D not certain. The length of the CDR3 is 15 residues. V was trimmed by 6 bases and J by 0 bases, leaving 12 bases between them. Germline V gene lookup returns CDR1 MNHGY and CDR2 SAAAGT. The CDR3 loop reads CASSRTLGSNQPQHF. The CDR3 coding sequence is TGTGCCAGCAGCAGGACCCTCGGTAGCAATCAGCCCCAGCATTTT.

The chain links TRBV11-3 to TRBJ1-1; D gene ambiguous. V was pared by 3 bases and J by 0 bases, with 14 bases between. The CDR3 is 16 amino acids. Germline V gives CDR1 SGHNT, CDR2 YENEEA. The CDR3 region is CASSLDSPGLNTEAFF. The CDR3 DNA is TGTGCCAGCAGCTTGGACTCCCCGGGATTGAACACTGAAGCTTTCTTT.

The V gene is TRBV14, the J gene TRBJ2-2, with TRBD1 as a possible D gene (6 bases). CDR3 length: 18 amino acids. V was pared by 1 base and J by 5 bases, with 20 bases between. Germline assignment: CDR1 SGHDN and CDR2 FVKESK. CDR3 protein: CASSQGPTGWIGTGELFF. The CDR3 DNA reads TGTGCCAGCAGCCAAGGGCCAACAGGGTGGATTGGGACCGGGGAGCTGTTTTTT.